Listed here are 18 T cell receptor beta chains from one sample, sequenced in a study of T cells in Graves' hyperthyroidism and ophthalmopathy. The TCR beta CDR3 regions underwent amplification using RNA transcripts as the source. TCR CDR3 regions were first amplified by RT-PCR with HTBI primers. Each CDR3 protein gets one entry after TCRdb re-called the multiplex PCR reads with MiXCR. The sample yields roughly 650,000 distinct CDR3 sequences, about a sixth seen once. Sequenced material: blood. Receptor source: a woman between 40 and 55 years old with Graves' ophthalmopathy.

The V call is TRBV2, the J call TRBJ1-1; 8 bases are a match to TRBD1. CDR1 and CDR2 from the germline V gene are SNHLY and FYNNEI. V lost 3 bases to trimming and J lost 6 bases; unmatched junction nucleotides: 12. The CDR3 extends over 16 amino acids. CDR3 sequence: CASSDLPGGAGSEAFF. The CDR3 coding sequence is TGTGCCAGCAGTGATTTGCCAGGGGGCGCTGGTTCTGAAGCTTTCTTT.

The rearrangement joins TRBV12-3 or TRBV12-4 to TRBJ1-2; maybe TRBD1 (5 bases). Trimming pared 3 bases from V and 5 bases from J, leaving 16 bases between. CDR3 length: 15 residues. In DNA form, the CDR3 reads TGTGCCAGCAGTTTTTGGGGCACGGATATTTATGGCTACACCTTC. Translated, it gives CASSFWGTDIYGYTF.

In its sample, this clonotype was seen many times. The genes are TRBV6-1 and TRBJ2-7, with 10 bases matching TRBD1. The CDR3 sequence is 15 residues long. The J segment lost 2 bases and the V segment lost 5 bases, leaving 6 bases of the junction unmatched. Germline V gene data show CDR1 as MNHNS and CDR2 as SASEGT. CDR3 nucleotide sequence: TGTGCCAGCAGTCCAGACAGGGGGCCCCCCTACGAGCAGTACTTC. As protein: CASSPDRGPPYEQYF.

In this sample, this clonotype turned up many times. This chain connects TRBV28 to TRBJ2-1; TRBD1 agrees at 7 bases. This CDR3 contains 17 residues. V dropped 3 bases and J dropped 0; count of bases not matched to a gene: 8. Germline loops: CDR1 MDHEN, CDR2 SYDVKM. CDR3 sequence reads: CASSLGVTGSSYNEQFF. Written as DNA, the CDR3 is TGTGCCAGCAGTTTGGGGGTGACAGGGAGCTCCTACAATGAGCAGTTCTTC.

This clonotype was seen a few times. The CDR3 nucleotides read TGTGCCAGCAGATCCCACGGGGTCGGGGAGCTGTTTTTT. Its translation is CASRSHGVGELFF. V and J are TRBV3-1 and TRBJ2-2; possible D gene TRBD2, 5 bases. Per germline, CDR1 LGHDT and CDR2 YNNKEL (reference sequence). V shed 6 bases and J shed 7 bases, with 12 bases lying between them. The CDR3 runs 13 residues.

The chain carries TRBV20-1 and TRBJ1-1, with no clear D. The V end was cut by 0 bases, the J end by 0 bases, with 14 bases between. Germline lookup yields CDR1 DFQATT and CDR2 SNEGSKA (reference sequence). This CDR3 region has 16 residues. CDR3: CSARDRQALVNTEAFF. Written as DNA, the CDR3 is TGCAGTGCTAGAGATAGACAAGCGTTGGTGAACACTGAAGCTTTCTTT.

This chain connects TRBV6-1 to TRBJ2-1, with 7 nucleotides matching TRBD1. This CDR3 has 14 residues. With V trimmed by 6 bases and J by 4 bases, 6 bases remained unmatched. Per germline, CDR1 MNHNS and CDR2 SASEGT. The CDR3 nucleotides are TGTGCCAGCAGGCCACCGGGACAGTACAATGAGCAGTTCTTC. Residues: CASRPPGQYNEQFF.

This chain connects TRBV24-1 to TRBJ2-5, with 9 bases lining up with TRBD1. V trimming: 6 bases; J trimming: 5 bases; junction bases outside the gene matches: 9. Germline V gene sequence: CDR1 KGHDR, CDR2 SFDVKD. The CDR3 runs to 15 residues. The CDR3 spells CATSYAGTGSETQYF. The DNA of the CDR3 is TGTGCCACCAGTTACGCCGGGACAGGGAGTGAGACCCAGTACTTC.

The chain combines TRBV12-3 or TRBV12-4 with TRBJ2-4, with 7 bases aligning to TRBD1. The trim removed 5 bases at V and 8 bases at J, leaving 12 bases unmatched. The CDR3 sequence is 15 residues long. The CDR3 protein is CASSRTTGPVDIQYF. For the CDR3, the DNA is TGTGCCAGCAGTCGAACGACAGGGCCAGTCGACATTCAGTACTTC.

This clonotype has only a few counts. Just one base apart from a much larger clone, this may be a read error. This chain links TRBV5-1 with TRBJ2-3; 9 nucleotides align to TRBD2. This CDR3 contains 20 residues. J lost 2 bases, V lost 0 bases, and 16 bases had no gene match. Germline-derived CDR1 and CDR2 are SGHRS and YFSETQ. The CDR3 loop reads CASSLAGQGTSRVLTDTQYF. CDR3 DNA: TGCGCCAGCAGCTTGGCCGGCCAGGGGACTAGCAGGGTCCTCACAGATACGCAGTATTTT.

This sequence joins TRBV6-2 or TRBV6-3 and TRBJ2-5; 10 bases match TRBD2. The length of the CDR3 is 17 residues. CDR1 is MNHEY, CDR2 SVGEGT, per germline. Losses at the gene ends were 2 bases for V and 5 bases for J; bases not matched to a gene: 11. CDR3 nucleotides: TGTGCCAGCAGTTACGGTACAGCGGGGGGGCCGTTGGAGACCCAGTACTTC. Its protein is CASSYGTAGGPLETQYF.

This clonotype was observed a few times. This rearrangement joins TRBV27 to TRBJ2-3; D is ambiguous. The CDR3 sequence is 13 residues long. V lost 6 bases and J 5 bases, leaving 12 bases between the germline ends. Per germline, CDR1 MNHEY and CDR2 SMNVEV (reference sequence). This CDR3 reads CASRGAHGDTQYF. In DNA form, the CDR3 reads TGTGCCAGCAGAGGAGCGCATGGAGATACGCAGTATTTT.

As for this clonotype: Possible read error: a much larger clone is one base away. The rearrangement uses TRBV6-2 or TRBV6-3 and TRBJ2-7; TRBD1 agrees at 7 bases. CDR3 size: 13 residues. Germline CDR1 is MNHEY and CDR2 is SVGEGT. The J segment lost 5 bases and the V segment lost 4 bases, leaving 5 bases of the junction unmatched. The DNA for the CDR3 is TGTGCCAGCAGTTCGGGACAGCTCCACGAGCAGTACTTC. Its translation is CASSSGQLHEQYF.

This clonotype was recorded at least ten times. The chain employs TRBV20-1 and TRBJ2-3; tentative D call: TRBD1 (5 bases). The CDR3 runs to 14 residues. V was trimmed by 6 bases and J by 0 bases, leaving 13 bases between them. Germline-derived CDR1 and CDR2 are DFQATT and SNEGSKA (reference sequence). The CDR3 here is CSARQTVSTDTQYF. CDR3 sequence (DNA): TGCAGTGCCCGGCAGACAGTCAGCACAGATACGCAGTATTTT.

In its sample, this clonotype was seen many times. This sequence joins TRBV5-1 and TRBJ1-2; D gene ambiguous. V lost 0 bases to trimming and J lost 5 bases, with 20 bases between them. Germline loops: CDR1 SGHRS, CDR2 YFSETQ. The CDR3 runs 17 residues. The CDR3 sequence: CASSLVPSGGGRYGYTF. As DNA, the CDR3 is TGCGCCAGCAGCTTGGTCCCCTCTGGCGGCGGTCGATATGGCTACACCTTC.

The sample holds a few counts of this clonotype. The V gene is TRBV15, the J gene TRBJ2-1; 11 nucleotides agree with TRBD2. J lost 7 bases, V lost 3 bases, and 8 bases had no gene match. The CDR3 contains 16 residues. Germline lookup yields CDR1 LNHNV and CDR2 YYDKDF (reference sequence). CDR3 nucleotides: TGTGCCACCAGCAGGCAACTAGCGGGGGAGTTTAATGAGCAGTTCTTC. Its translation: CATSRQLAGEFNEQFF.

This clonotype has ten or more counts. This chain uses TRBV30 with TRBJ2-1; D is undetermined. Germline CDR1 GTSNPN, CDR2 SVGIG (reference sequence). This CDR3 has 16 amino acids. Trimming left V 0 bases short and J 0 bases short, with 12 bases between. The CDR3 region has the DNA TGTGCCTGGAGTGTTGGTCCGATGGGCTCCTACAATGAGCAGTTCTTC. Its translation: CAWSVGPMGSYNEQFF.

This clonotype occurred a few times. The chain links TRBV7-9 to TRBJ2-7; 7 bases fit TRBD2. CDR1 SEHNR and CDR2 FQNEAQ come from the germline V gene (reference sequence). There are 13 residues in the CDR3. Trimming took 5 bases from V and 7 from J; bases not matched to a gene: 8. The CDR3 loop is CASSPGAGREQYF. The CDR3 region has the DNA TGTGCCAGCAGCCCCGGGGCCGGGAGGGAGCAGTACTTC.